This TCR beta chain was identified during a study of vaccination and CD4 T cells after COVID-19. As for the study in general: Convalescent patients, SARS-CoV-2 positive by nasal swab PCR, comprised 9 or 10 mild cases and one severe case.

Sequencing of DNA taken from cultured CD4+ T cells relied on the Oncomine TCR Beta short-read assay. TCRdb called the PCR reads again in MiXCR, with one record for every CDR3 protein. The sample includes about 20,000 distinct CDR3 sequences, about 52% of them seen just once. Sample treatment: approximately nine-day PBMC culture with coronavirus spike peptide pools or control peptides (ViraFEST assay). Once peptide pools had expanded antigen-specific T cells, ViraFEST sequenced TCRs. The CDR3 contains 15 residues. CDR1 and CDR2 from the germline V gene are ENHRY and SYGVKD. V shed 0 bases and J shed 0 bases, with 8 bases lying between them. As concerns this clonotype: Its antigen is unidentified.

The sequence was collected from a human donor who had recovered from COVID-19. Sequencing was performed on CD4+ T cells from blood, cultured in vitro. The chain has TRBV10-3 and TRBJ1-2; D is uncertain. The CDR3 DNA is TGTGCCATCAGTGAGTCACAGAGCTCTAACTATGGCTACACCTTC. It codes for CAISESQSSNYGYTF.